Listed here are 23 T cell receptor beta chains from one sample, sequenced in a study of blood T cell repertoires in COVID-19. Data came from immunoSEQ multiplex PCR; TCRdb stores just in-frame clones and leaves some out. This sample has 300,000 or so clones, with 85% to 90% found just once. The sample was PBMCs or T cells enriched from blood (not recorded which). The source is a woman between 18 and 29 years old who had recovered from COVID-19.

The V call is TRBV2, the J call TRBJ1-3; 8 bases match TRBD1. The germline V gene has CDR1 SNHLY and CDR2 FYNNEI. V lost 3 bases to trimming and J lost 2 bases; unmatched junction nucleotides: 0. This CDR3 is built from 14 residues. CDR3 residues: CASSETGAGNTIYF. The CDR3 nucleotides read TGTGCCAGCAGTGAGACAGGGGCTGGAAACACCATATATTTT.

The CDR3 loop reads CASSYGYRGGSVAFF. The DNA of the CDR3 is TGTGCCAGCAGCTATGGCTACAGGGGTGGTTCTGTAGCTTTCTTT. The gene calls are TRBV6-5 and TRBJ1-1, with 7 bases matching TRBD1. The V and J ends lost 6 bases and 10 bases, in that order; junction bases with no gene match: 17. Germline V lookup: CDR1 MNHEY, CDR2 SVGAGI. The CDR3 consists of 15 residues.

The chain carries TRBV25-1 and TRBJ2-3, with 8 bases matching TRBD1. CDR3 size: 15 residues. Germline CDR1 and CDR2: MGHDK and SYGVNS. V was pared by 6 bases and J by 6 bases, with 11 bases of the junction left unmatched. The CDR3, as DNA: TGTGCCAGCAGCCCCTTACGCAGGGGGCTGGATACGCAGTATTTT. Translated: CASSPLRRGLDTQYF.

This rearrangement joins TRBV30 to TRBJ1-4; D gene unclear. Germline CDR1 and CDR2: GTSNPN and SVGIG (reference sequence). The CDR3 is 13 residues long. The V and J ends lost 4 bases and 8 bases respectively, with 14 bases between them. The CDR3 DNA reads TGTGCCTGGACTGCGGGAGGAGGAGAAAAACTGTTTTTT. Translation: CAWTAGGGEKLFF.

V is TRBV3-1 (or the pseudogene TRBV3-2) and J is TRBJ1-1; the D is unclear. Per the germline V gene, CDR1 is LGHDT and CDR2 is YNNKEL (reference sequence). V was pared by 1 base and J by 10 bases, with 10 bases between. The CDR3 is 12 amino acids. Here the CDR3 reads CASSQVPLGAFF. As DNA, the CDR3 is TGTGCCAGCAGCCAAGTCCCCCTCGGAGCTTTCTTT.

The chain employs TRBV19 and TRBJ2-2; possible D gene TRBD1, 5 bases. The CDR3 sequence is 13 residues long. V was trimmed by 2 bases and J by 5 bases, leaving 6 bases between them. Germline V CDR1 and CDR2: LNHDA, SQIVND (reference sequence). The CDR3 region has the DNA TGTGCCAGTAGTATAAAGGGGACCGGGGAGCTGTTTTTT. This encodes CASSIKGTGELFF.

This chain connects TRBV7-9 to TRBJ1-3; 9 bases match TRBD1. Germline V lookup: CDR1 SEHNR, CDR2 FQNEAQ (reference sequence). The CDR3 is 16 residues long. Trimming cost V 4 bases and J 0 bases; bases outside gene matches: 4. The CDR3 here is CASSWTGVFSGNTIYF. In DNA, the CDR3 is TGTGCCAGCAGCTGGACAGGGGTCTTCTCTGGAAACACCATATATTTT. Based on the CDR3 plus reference TRBV7-9 and TRBJ1-3, the full variable domain is DTGVSQNPRHKITKRGQNVTFRCDPISEHNRLYWYRQTLGQGPEFLTYFQNEAQLEKSRLLSDRFSAERPKGSFSTLEIQRTEQGDSAMYLCASSWTGVFSGNTIYFGEGSWLTVV.

The chain couples TRBV9 to TRBJ1-1; 11 bases align to TRBD1. In germline, CDR1 is SGDLS, CDR2 YYNGEE. The ends lost 4 bases at V and 4 bases at J; junction bases unmatched: 9. CDR3 size: 16 residues. CDR3 sequence (DNA): TGTGCCAGCAGCCCCCGGGACAGGGGGAGTTTCACTGAAGCTTTCTTT. It is translated as CASSPRDRGSFTEAFF.

The CDR3 DNA reads as TGTGCCAGCAGTTTACTTGAACTATACAATGAGCAGTTCTTC. Its protein product is CASSLLELYNEQFF. The chain recombines TRBV28 with TRBJ2-1; D ambiguous. Trimming pared 2 bases from V and 4 bases from J, leaving 9 bases between. The CDR3 is 14 amino acids. From germline, CDR1 is MDHEN and CDR2 SYDVKM.

The rearrangement uses TRBV9 and TRBJ2-1; no reliable D call. Trimming took off 0 bases at V and 3 bases at J, with 13 bases between the two ends. From germline, CDR1 is SGDLS and CDR2 YYNGEE. This CDR3 is built from 16 residues. CDR3 amino acids: CASSVGANRIYNEQFF. The CDR3 DNA is TGTGCCAGCAGCGTAGGGGCTAACCGTATCTACAATGAGCAGTTCTTC.

The gene calls are TRBV24-1 and TRBJ1-5; D uncertain. Trimming took 7 bases from V and 2 from J, leaving 14 bases between them. This CDR3 contains 15 residues. Germline V gene lookup returns CDR1 KGHDR and CDR2 SFDVKD. As DNA, the CDR3 is TGTGCCACCAGGGCGGGCCGCTGGGGCAATCAGCCCCAGCATTTT. Protein product: CATRAGRWGNQPQHF.

This chain connects TRBV9 to TRBJ1-1; D ambiguous. With 3 bases removed from V and 1 base from J, the gap between germline ends came to 13 bases. The CDR3 is 15 amino acids. Germline CDR1 SGDLS, CDR2 YYNGEE. For the CDR3, the DNA is TGTGCCAGCAGCGGAAAGGCGGGGAGGAACACTGAAGCTTTCTTT. Its translation: CASSGKAGRNTEAFF.

CDR3 loop: CASSFALMQETQYF. The CDR3 nucleotides read TGTGCCAGCAGCTTTGCTCTGATGCAGGAGACCCAGTACTTC. The chain uses TRBV7-2 and TRBJ2-5; D not certain. Trimming took off 3 bases at V and 5 bases at J, with 13 bases between the two ends. Germline V gene sequence: CDR1 SGHTA, CDR2 FQGNSA. The CDR3 extends over 14 amino acids.

The V call is TRBV28, the J call TRBJ2-3; 12 nucleotides match TRBD2. The CDR3 has 15 residues. The V and J ends lost 5 bases and 3 bases, in that order; junction bases with no gene match: 3. Germline V gene lookup returns CDR1 MDHEN and CDR2 SYDVKM. The CDR3 nucleotides are TGTGCCAGCAGTACGACTAGCGGGAGTACAGATACGCAGTATTTT. Translated: CASSTTSGSTDTQYF.

J is TRBJ2-2 and V is TRBV7-8; 7 bases are shared with TRBD2. Germline CDR1 reads SGHVS; CDR2 reads FQNEAQ. Trimming cost V 1 base and J 5 bases; bases outside gene matches: 13. This CDR3 region has 18 residues. The CDR3 region is CASSLGEGGGLGTGELFF. The CDR3 DNA follows: TGTGCCAGCAGCTTAGGGGAGGGAGGCGGTTTGGGAACCGGGGAGCTGTTTTTT.

The chain combines TRBV7-8 with TRBJ2-1; no clear D gene. Germline V gene sequence: CDR1 SGHVS, CDR2 FQNEAQ. The CDR3 contains 13 residues. The germline V and J ends were trimmed by 2 bases and 4 bases, with 6 bases remaining between them. DNA of the CDR3: TGTGCCAGCAGCTTATCCCGGTACAATGAGCAGTTCTTC. This sequence encodes CASSLSRYNEQFF. Full variable domain (outside the CDR3, taken from reference TRBV7-8 and TRBJ2-1): GAGVSQSPRYKVAKRGQDVALRCDPISGHVSLFWYQQALGQGPEFLTYFQNEAQLDKSGLPSDRFFAERPEGSVSTLKIQRTQQEDSAVYLCASSLSRYNEQFFGPGTRLTVL.

The chain joins TRBV6-5 to TRBJ2-1, with D maybe TRBD1 (6 bases). V lost 2 bases and J lost 10, with 18 bases in between. The CDR3 length is 15 residues. Germline CDR1 and CDR2: MNHEY and SVGAGI. The CDR3 DNA reads TGTGCCAGCAGTTACACGAGAGACAGGAACGTGGAGCAGTTCTTC. Its translation is CASSYTRDRNVEQFF.

The rearrangement joins TRBV11-2 to TRBJ2-1; 7 nucleotides match TRBD2. Germline CDR1 SGHAT, CDR2 FQNNGV. This CDR3 spans 17 amino acids. V dropped 4 bases and J dropped 1; count of bases not matched to a gene: 10. CDR3: CASSWNMGLQSYNEQFF. In DNA, the CDR3 is TGTGCCAGCAGCTGGAACATGGGACTACAATCCTACAATGAGCAGTTCTTC.

V and J are TRBV2 and TRBJ2-3, with TRBD2 matching 14 bases. Per germline, CDR1 SNHLY and CDR2 FYNNEI. V trimming: 4 bases; J trimming: 2 bases; junction bases outside the gene matches: 8. The CDR3 sequence is 18 residues long. For the CDR3, the DNA is TGTGCCAGCAGTGTAGAGACTAGCGGGGGGGCCGACACAGATACGCAGTATTTT. Translated: CASSVETSGGADTDTQYF.

The V call is TRBV6-5, the J call TRBJ1-5, with 9 bases identical to TRBD1. CDR3 length: 15 residues. V trimming: 7 bases; J trimming: 4 bases; junction bases outside the gene matches: 8. Germline CDR1 is MNHEY and CDR2 is SVGAGI. The CDR3 bases are TGTGCCAGCACAACCGGGACAGGGTTTAATCAGCCCCAGCATTTT. Residues: CASTTGTGFNQPQHF.

The chain recombines TRBV5-1 with TRBJ1-2, with 8 bases lining up with TRBD1. CDR3 length equals 18 residues. J gave up 2 bases and V 1 base, and 13 bases lay outside the gene matches. Germline V gives CDR1 SGHRS, CDR2 YFSETQ. The CDR3 is CASSLQTGAFPGNYGYTF. In DNA, the CDR3 is TGCGCCAGCAGCTTGCAGACAGGGGCCTTTCCCGGAAACTATGGCTACACCTTC.

This clone has just one count. Other DNA sequences in the sample encode the same CDR3. CDR3 DNA: TGTGCCTGGAGTCGCGGGCCCTACGAGCAGTACTTC. Translation: CAWSRGPYEQYF. This chain links TRBV30 with TRBJ2-7; possible D gene TRBD2, 5 bases. CDR1 and CDR2 (germline): GTSNPN, SVGIG (reference sequence). The CDR3 is 12 amino acids. V lost 2 bases and J lost 2, with 7 bases in between.

In its sample, this clone was seen a few times. The chain uses TRBV27 and TRBJ1-1, with 8 bases identical to TRBD1. Germline V lookup: CDR1 MNHEY, CDR2 SMNVEV (reference sequence). V trimming: 10 bases; J trimming: 1 base; junction bases outside the gene matches: 2. The CDR3 has 12 residues. CDR3 region: CAIDRGNTEAFF. The CDR3 bases are TGTGCCATCGACAGGGGGAACACTGAAGCTTTCTTT.